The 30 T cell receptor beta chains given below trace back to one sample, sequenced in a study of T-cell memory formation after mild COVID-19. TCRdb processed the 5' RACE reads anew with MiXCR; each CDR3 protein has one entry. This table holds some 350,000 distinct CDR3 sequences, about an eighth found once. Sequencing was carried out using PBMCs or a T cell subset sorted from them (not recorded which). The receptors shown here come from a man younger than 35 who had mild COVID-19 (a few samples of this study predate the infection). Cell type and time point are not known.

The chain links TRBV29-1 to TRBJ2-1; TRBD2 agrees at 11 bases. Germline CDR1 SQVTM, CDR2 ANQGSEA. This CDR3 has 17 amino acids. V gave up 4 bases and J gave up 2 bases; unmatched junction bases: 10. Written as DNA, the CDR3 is TGCAGCGTTGCTGGGCTAGCGGGGGGACTAACCTACAATGAGCAGTTCTTC. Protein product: CSVAGLAGGLTYNEQFF.

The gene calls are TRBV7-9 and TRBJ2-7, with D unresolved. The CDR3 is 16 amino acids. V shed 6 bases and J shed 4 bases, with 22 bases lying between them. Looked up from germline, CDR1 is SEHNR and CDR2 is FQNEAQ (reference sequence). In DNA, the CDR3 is TGTGCCAGCAGTCAGTTTTTTTCGGGCCTCTCATACGAGCAGTACGTC. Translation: CASSQFFSGLSYEQYV.

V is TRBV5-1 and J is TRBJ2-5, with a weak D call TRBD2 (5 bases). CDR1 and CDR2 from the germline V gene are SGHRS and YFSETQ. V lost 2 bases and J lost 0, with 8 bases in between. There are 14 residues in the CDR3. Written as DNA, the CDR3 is TGCGCCAGCAGCTTAGGGAGTGACCAAGAGACCCAGTACTTC. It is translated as CASSLGSDQETQYF.

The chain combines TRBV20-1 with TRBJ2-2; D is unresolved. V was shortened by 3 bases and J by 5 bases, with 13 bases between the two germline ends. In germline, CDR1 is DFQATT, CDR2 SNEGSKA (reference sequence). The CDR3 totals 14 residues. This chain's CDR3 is CSASKPLGTGELFF. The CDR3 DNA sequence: TGCAGTGCTAGTAAGCCTCTGGGAACCGGGGAGCTGTTTTTT.

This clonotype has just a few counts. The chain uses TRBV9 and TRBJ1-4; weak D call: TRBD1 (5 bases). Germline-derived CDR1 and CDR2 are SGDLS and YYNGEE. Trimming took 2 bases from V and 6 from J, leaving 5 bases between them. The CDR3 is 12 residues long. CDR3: CASSVGDEKLFF. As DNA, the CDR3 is TGTGCCAGCAGCGTGGGGGATGAAAAACTGTTTTTT.

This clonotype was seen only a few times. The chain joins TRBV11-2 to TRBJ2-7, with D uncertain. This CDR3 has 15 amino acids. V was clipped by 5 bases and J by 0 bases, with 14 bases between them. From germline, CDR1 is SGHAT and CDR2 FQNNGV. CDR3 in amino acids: CASSPRIETSYEQYF. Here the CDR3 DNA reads TGTGCCAGCAGCCCGAGAATCGAAACCTCCTACGAGCAGTACTTC.

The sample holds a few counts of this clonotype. CDR3 in amino acids: CASSLFGGAYEQYF. As DNA, the CDR3 is TGTGCCAGCAGCCTCTTCGGGGGGGCCTACGAGCAGTACTTC. The chain has TRBV14 and TRBJ2-7; 8 positions match TRBD2. CDR1 SGHDN and CDR2 FVKESK come from the germline V gene. The CDR3 totals 14 residues. J gave up 2 bases and V 4 bases, and 4 bases lay outside the gene matches.

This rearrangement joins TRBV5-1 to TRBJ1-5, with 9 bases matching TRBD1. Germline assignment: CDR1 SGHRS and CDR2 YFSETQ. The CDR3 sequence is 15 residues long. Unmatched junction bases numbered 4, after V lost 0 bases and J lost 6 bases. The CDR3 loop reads CASSLEGTGLQPQHF. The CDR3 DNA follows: TGCGCCAGCAGCTTGGAGGGGACAGGGCTTCAGCCCCAGCATTTT.

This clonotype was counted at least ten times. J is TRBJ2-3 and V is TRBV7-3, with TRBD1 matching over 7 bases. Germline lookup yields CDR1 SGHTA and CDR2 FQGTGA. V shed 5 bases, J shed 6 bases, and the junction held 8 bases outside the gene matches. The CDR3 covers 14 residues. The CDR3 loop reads CASSLRGRDDTQYF. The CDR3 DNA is TGTGCCAGCAGCCTTAGGGGGCGCGACGATACGCAGTATTTT.

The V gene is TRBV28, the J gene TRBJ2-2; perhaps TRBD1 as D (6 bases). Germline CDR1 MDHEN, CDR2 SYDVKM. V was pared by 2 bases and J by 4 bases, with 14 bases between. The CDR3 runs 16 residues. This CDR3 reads CASSLRHGQRTGELFF. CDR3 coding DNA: TGTGCCAGCAGTTTACGACATGGACAGCGCACCGGGGAGCTGTTTTTT.

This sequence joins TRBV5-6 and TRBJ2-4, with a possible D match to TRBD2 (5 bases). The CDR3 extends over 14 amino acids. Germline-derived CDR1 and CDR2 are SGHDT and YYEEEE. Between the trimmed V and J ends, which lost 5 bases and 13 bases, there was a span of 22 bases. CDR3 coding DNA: TGTGCCAGCAGTTCCCCGGGCCCCAGGAGGTCGCAGTACTTC. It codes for CASSSPGPRRSQYF.

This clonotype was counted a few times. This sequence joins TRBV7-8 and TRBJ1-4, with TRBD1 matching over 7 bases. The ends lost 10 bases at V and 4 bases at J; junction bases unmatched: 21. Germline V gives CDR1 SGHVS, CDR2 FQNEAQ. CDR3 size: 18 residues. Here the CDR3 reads CATRAYWAPGQLNEKLFF. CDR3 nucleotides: TGTGCCACACGAGCTTATTGGGCACCGGGACAGCTTAATGAAAAACTGTTTTTT.

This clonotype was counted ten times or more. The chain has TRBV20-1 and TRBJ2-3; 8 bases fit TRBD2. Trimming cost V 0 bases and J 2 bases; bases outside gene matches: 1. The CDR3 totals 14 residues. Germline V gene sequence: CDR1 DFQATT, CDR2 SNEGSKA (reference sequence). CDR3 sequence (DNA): TGCAGTGCTAGAGATAGCGGGGTCACAGATACGCAGTATTTT. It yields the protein CSARDSGVTDTQYF.

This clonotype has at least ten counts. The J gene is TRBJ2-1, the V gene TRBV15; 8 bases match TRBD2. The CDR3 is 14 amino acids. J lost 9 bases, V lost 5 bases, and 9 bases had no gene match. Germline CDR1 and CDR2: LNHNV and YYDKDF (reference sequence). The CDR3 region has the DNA TGTGCCACCAGCCCACACGGGGGGGGCGGTGAGCAGTTCTTC. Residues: CATSPHGGGGEQFF.

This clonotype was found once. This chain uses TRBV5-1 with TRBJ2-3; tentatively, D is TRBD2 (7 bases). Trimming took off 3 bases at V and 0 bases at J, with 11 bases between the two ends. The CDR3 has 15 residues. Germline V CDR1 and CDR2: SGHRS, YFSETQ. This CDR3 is CASSWGGASTDTQYF. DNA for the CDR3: TGCGCCAGCAGCTGGGGGGGGGCTAGCACAGATACGCAGTATTTT.

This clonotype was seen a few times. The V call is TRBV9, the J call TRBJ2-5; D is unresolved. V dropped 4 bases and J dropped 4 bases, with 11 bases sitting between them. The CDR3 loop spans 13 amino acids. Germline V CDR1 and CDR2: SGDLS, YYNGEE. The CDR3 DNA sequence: TGTGCCAGCAGCTCCGGACCCCCAGAGACCCAGTACTTC. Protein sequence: CASSSGPPETQYF. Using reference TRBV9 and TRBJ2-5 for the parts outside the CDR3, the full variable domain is DSGVTQTPKHLITATGQRVTLRCSPRSGDLSVYWYQQSLDQGLQFLIQYYNGEERAKGNILERFSAQQFPDLHSELNLSSLELGDSALYFCASSSGPPETQYFGPGTRLLVL.

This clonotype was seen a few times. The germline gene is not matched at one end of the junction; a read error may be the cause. CDR3 nucleotide sequence: TGTGCCAGCGGCCGATGCAGCGCCTTC. Translated: CASGRCSAF. The rearrangement joins TRBV25-1 to TRBJ1-2, with D hard to call. This CDR3 is 9 amino acids long. Per the germline V gene, CDR1 is MGHDK and CDR2 is SYGVNS.

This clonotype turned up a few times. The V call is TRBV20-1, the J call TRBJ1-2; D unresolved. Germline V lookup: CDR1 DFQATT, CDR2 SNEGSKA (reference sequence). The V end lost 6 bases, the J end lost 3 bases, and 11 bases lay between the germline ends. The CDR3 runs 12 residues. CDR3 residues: CSAKGGDYGYTF. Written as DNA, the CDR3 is TGCAGTGCAAAGGGCGGGGACTATGGCTACACCTTC.

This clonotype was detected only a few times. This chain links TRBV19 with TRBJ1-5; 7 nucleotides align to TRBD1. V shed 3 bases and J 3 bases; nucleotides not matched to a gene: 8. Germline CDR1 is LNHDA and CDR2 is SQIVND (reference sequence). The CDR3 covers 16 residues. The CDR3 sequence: CASSIRDRTNNQPQHF. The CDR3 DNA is TGTGCCAGTAGTATCCGGGACAGAACAAACAATCAGCCCCAGCATTTT.

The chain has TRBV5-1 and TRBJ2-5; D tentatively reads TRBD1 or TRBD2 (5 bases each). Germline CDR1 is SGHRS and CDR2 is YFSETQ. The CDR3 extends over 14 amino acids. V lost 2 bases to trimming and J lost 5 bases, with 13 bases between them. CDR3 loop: CASSFGAPPETQYF. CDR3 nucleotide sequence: TGCGCCAGCAGCTTCGGGGCCCCTCCTGAGACCCAGTACTTC. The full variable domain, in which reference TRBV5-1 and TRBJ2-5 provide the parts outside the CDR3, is KAGVTQTPRYLIKTRGQQVTLSCSPISGHRSVSWYQQTPGQGLQFLFEYFSETQRNKGNFPGRFSGRQFSNSRSEMNVSTLELGDSALYLCASSFGAPPETQYFGPGTRLLVL.

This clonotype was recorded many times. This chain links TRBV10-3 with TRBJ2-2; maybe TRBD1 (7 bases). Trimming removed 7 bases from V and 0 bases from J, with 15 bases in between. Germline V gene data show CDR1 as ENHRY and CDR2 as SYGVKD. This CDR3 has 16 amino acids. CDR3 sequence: CAITAGTDTNTGELFF. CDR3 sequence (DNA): TGTGCCATCACCGCGGGGACAGATACGAACACCGGGGAGCTGTTTTTT.

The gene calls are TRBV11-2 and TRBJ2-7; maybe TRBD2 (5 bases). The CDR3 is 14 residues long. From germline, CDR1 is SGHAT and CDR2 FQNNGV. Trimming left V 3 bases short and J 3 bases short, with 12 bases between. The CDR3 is CASSFLGLYYEQYF. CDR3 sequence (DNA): TGTGCCAGCAGCTTTCTAGGACTCTACTACGAGCAGTACTTC.

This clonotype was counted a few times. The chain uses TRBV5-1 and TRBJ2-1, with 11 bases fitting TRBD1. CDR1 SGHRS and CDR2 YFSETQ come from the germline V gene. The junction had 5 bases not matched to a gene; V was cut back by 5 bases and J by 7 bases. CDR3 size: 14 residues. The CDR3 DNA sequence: TGCGCCAGCAGTACCGGGACAGGGGGTAATGAGCAGTTCTTC. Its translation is CASSTGTGGNEQFF.

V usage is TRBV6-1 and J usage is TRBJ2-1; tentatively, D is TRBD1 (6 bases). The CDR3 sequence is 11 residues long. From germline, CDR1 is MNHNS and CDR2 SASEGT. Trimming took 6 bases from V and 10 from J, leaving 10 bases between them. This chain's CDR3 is CASRAGTEQFF. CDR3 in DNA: TGTGCCAGCAGGGCCGGGACAGAGCAGTTCTTC.

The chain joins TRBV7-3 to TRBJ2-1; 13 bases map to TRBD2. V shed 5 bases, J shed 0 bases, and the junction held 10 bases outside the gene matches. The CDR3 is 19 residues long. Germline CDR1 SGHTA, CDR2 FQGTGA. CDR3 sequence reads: CASSPLGLAGSSSYNEQFF. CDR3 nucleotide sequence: TGTGCCAGCAGCCCATTGGGACTAGCGGGGAGCTCCTCCTACAATGAGCAGTTCTTC.

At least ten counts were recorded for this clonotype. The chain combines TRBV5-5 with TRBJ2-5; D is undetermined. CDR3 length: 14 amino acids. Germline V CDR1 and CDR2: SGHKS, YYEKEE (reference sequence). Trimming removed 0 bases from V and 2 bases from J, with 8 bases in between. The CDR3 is CASSLELRQETQYF. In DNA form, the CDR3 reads TGTGCCAGCAGCTTGGAACTCCGACAAGAGACCCAGTACTTC.

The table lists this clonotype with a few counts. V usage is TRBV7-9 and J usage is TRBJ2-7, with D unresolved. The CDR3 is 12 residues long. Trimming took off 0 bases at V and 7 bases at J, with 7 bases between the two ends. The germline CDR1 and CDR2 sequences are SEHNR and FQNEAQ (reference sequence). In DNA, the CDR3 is TGTGCCAGCAGCTTAGCGGTGGGGGAGCAGTACTTC. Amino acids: CASSLAVGEQYF. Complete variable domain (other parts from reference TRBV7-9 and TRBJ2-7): DTGVSQNPRHKITKRGQNVTFRCDPISEHNRLYWYRQTLGQGPEFLTYFQNEAQLEKSRLLSDRFSAERPKGSFSTLEIQRTEQGDSAMYLCASSLAVGEQYFGPGTRLTVT.

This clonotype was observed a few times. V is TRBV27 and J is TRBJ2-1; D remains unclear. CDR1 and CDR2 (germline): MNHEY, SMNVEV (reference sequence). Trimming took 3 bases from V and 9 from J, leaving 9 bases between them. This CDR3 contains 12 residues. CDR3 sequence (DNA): TGTGCCAGCAGTTTGGGCAGGCTTGAGCAGTTCTTC. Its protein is CASSLGRLEQFF.

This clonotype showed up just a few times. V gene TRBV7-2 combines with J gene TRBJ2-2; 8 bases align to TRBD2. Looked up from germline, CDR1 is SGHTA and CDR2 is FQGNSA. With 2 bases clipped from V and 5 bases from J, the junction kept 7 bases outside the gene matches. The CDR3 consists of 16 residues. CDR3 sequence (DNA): TGTGCCAGCAGCTTATTGCGGGGGGCGTGGACCGGGGAGCTGTTTTTT. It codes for CASSLLRGAWTGELFF.

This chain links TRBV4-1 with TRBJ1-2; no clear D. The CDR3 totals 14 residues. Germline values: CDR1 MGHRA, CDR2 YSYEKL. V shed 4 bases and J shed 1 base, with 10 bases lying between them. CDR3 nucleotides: TGCGCCAGCAGCCGATGGACGGTTAACTATGGCTACACCTTC. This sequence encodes CASSRWTVNYGYTF.